This TCR beta chain originates from a study of cytomegalovirus exposure and HLA in healthy donors. The study's findings and limits: Confirmation in vitro established that three CMV-associated chains were specific for CMV antigens. TCR beta chain V- and J-gene trimming was linked, in a later analysis, to a missense variant in DCLRE1C. In an earlier analysis, productive rearrangement rates for most beta V segments clustered near 87% or 30%.

Notes on this clone: Its target is unknown.

13 Jbeta primers and 60 Vbeta primers were used for the PCR. Profiling relied on immunoSEQ multiplex PCR, and the TCRdb table lists in-frame clones only, not all of them. The sample lists about 130,000 clones; 65% to 85% were seen once. This CDR3 spans 13 amino acids. V shed 10 bases, J shed 14 bases, and the junction held 14 bases outside the gene matches. Germline V lookup: CDR1 SEHNR, CDR2 FQNEAQ (reference sequence). The chain is built from TRBV7-9 and TRBJ1-4, with TRBD1 matching 9 bases. The source material was PBMCs. This receptor was obtained from a woman aged 18-29 years in good health and CMV-seronegative. The CDR3 spells CAIPGQGNNLLFF. The CDR3 DNA follows: TGTGCCATCCCCGGACAGGGGAATAATCTGCTGTTTTTT.